This T cell receptor beta chain appears in the sequencing data of a study of radiation and T cells in renal cell carcinoma. Across the whole study: Nephrectomy followed 15 Gy stereotactic body radiation by 4 weeks. Study observations and caveats: Baseline intratumoral clonotype presence is unknown without pretreatment biopsies. In blood, top tumor clones expanded by 2 weeks, shrinking by 4.

Clones were sequenced by immunoSEQ multiplex PCR, and TCRdb holds only the in-frame ones, with some missing. The data hold 150,000 to 160,000 clones, with approximately 88% observed a single time. A note on this clone: Its antigen is not known.

This CDR3 is built from 16 residues. V lost 6 bases and J lost 8; bases outside the gene matches: 16. Germline-derived CDR1 and CDR2 are MDHEN and SYDVKM. Time point given: blood 2 weeks post-SBRT. Treatment indicated: 15 Gy SBRT to primary tumor, nephrectomy 4 weeks later. Serial blood draws occurred at baseline and 2 and 4 weeks post-SBRT. This receptor was obtained from a woman in her forties or fifties with renal cell carcinoma. The sample here was blood, taken from a patient whose treatment included radiotherapy and nephrectomy. V is TRBV28 and J is TRBJ1-1, with TRBD1 identical over 9 bases. The CDR3 spells CASSLGTGPLVWEAFF. In DNA form, the CDR3 reads TGTGCCAGCAGCCTTGGGACAGGGCCTTTGGTTTGGGAAGCTTTCTTT. Supplemented by reference TRBV28 and TRBJ1-1, the full variable domain reads DVKVTQSSRYLVKRTGEKVFLECVQDMDHENMFWYRQDPGLGLRLIYFSYDVKMKEKGDIPEGYSVSREKKERFSLILESASTNQTSMYLCASSLGTGPLVWEAFFGQGTRLTVV.